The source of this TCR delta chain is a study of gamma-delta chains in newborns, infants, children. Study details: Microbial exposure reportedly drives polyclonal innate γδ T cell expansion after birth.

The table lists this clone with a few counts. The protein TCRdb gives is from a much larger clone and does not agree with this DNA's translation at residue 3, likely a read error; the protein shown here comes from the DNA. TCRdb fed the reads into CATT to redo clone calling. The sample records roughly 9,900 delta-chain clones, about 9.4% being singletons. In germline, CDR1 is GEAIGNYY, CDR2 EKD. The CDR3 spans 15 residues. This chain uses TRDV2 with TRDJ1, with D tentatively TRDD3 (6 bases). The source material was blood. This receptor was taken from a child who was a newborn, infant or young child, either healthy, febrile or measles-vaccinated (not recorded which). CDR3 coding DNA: TGTGCCAGTGACACTTTGGGGATGAACACCGATAAACTCATCTTT. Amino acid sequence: CASDTLGMNTDKLIF.